Following are 24 T cell receptor beta chains from one sample sequenced in a study of CD8 T cells in ankylosing spondylitis. The study, taken as a whole, reports: In ankylosing spondylitis blood, a motif of several highly homologous TCR beta variants appeared characteristic.

The antigens for these receptors are not known. MiXCR was run by TCRdb on the 5' RACE reads, yielding one entry per CDR3 protein. The table lists 700,000 to 1,000,000 distinct CDR3 sequences, approximately 10% of them singletons. The material sequenced was blood, either unsorted or a sorted T cell fraction (not recorded which). These receptor sequences come from a male donor with ankylosing spondylitis.

The V gene is TRBV24-1, the J gene TRBJ2-2; 11 bases are shared with TRBD2. Germline CDR1 reads KGHDR; CDR2 reads SFDVKD. Trimming cost V 3 bases and J 7 bases; bases outside gene matches: 6. This CDR3 is built from 16 residues. Here the CDR3 reads CATSDVSGTSGGELFF. CDR3 nucleotides: TGTGCCACCAGTGATGTCTCCGGGACTAGCGGCGGGGAGCTGTTTTTT.

This clonotype was counted only a few times. The V call is TRBV4-3, the J call TRBJ2-7; 11 bases are a match to TRBD1. Trimming at V came to 4 bases and at J to 2 bases, leaving 4 bases not matched to a gene. Germline V lookup: CDR1 LGHNA, CDR2 YSLEER. The CDR3 contains 15 residues. The CDR3 sequence is CASSRGQGETYEQYF. For the CDR3, the DNA is TGCGCCAGCAGCCGGGGACAGGGGGAAACCTACGAGCAGTACTTC.

This sequence joins TRBV14 and TRBJ2-3; 12 nucleotides line up with TRBD2. The CDR3 is 15 amino acids. After removal of 4 bases from V and 8 bases from J, the junction contained 7 bases not matched to a gene. Per germline, CDR1 SGHDN and CDR2 FVKESK. CDR3 DNA sequence: TGTGCCAGCAGCCGACTAGCGGGAGAAACTGGTACGCAGTATTTT. This gives the protein CASSRLAGETGTQYF.

This clonotype appeared many times. This sequence joins TRBV28 and TRBJ2-7, with D tentatively TRBD1 or TRBD2 (5 bases each). The CDR3 covers 15 residues. Trimming shortened V by 2 bases and J by 1 base, and 12 bases separated the two germline ends. Germline V CDR1 and CDR2: MDHEN, SYDVKM. The CDR3 coding sequence is TGTGCCAGCAGTTTAAGGGGAACGGGATCCTACGAGCAGTACTTC. It yields the protein CASSLRGTGSYEQYF.

This clonotype was recorded a few times. The rearrangement links TRBV30 to TRBJ2-1, with D tentatively TRBD2 (5 bases). The CDR3 loop spans 12 amino acids. Germline values: CDR1 GTSNPN, CDR2 SVGIG (reference sequence). V shed 1 base and J shed 4 bases, with 5 bases lying between them. The CDR3 reads CAWSERYNEQFF. The CDR3 DNA reads TGTGCCTGGAGTGAGCGGTACAATGAGCAGTTCTTC.

The chain combines TRBV20-1 with TRBJ2-5; D remains ambiguous. V was trimmed by 0 bases and J by 5 bases, leaving 13 bases between them. Germline V gene sequence: CDR1 DFQATT, CDR2 SNEGSKA (reference sequence). The CDR3 contains 14 residues. CDR3 in amino acids: CSARDYTRSETQYF. In nucleotides, the CDR3 is TGCAGTGCTAGAGATTATACCAGGTCTGAGACCCAGTACTTC.

The V and J genes are TRBV6-5 and TRBJ2-2; D is possibly TRBD2 (6 bases). The germline V gene has CDR1 MNHEY and CDR2 SVGAGI. This CDR3 is built from 14 residues. V was cut by 2 bases and J by 5 bases, with 9 bases left in between. CDR3 protein: CASSYAGRTGELFF. CDR3 coding DNA: TGTGCCAGCAGTTACGCGGGGAGAACCGGGGAGCTGTTTTTT.

The chain uses TRBV7-6 and TRBJ2-7; 8 positions agree with TRBD1. The CDR3 is 13 amino acids. The germline V gene encodes CDR1 SGHVS and CDR2 FNYEAQ. J was trimmed by 5 bases and V by 5 bases; bases with no gene match: 5. CDR3 region: CASSTGGEDEQYF. CDR3 nucleotide sequence: TGTGCCAGCAGCACAGGGGGTGAGGACGAGCAGTACTTC.

This sequence joins TRBV6-2 or TRBV6-3 and TRBJ2-3, with D perhaps matching TRBD2 (6 bases). V was clipped by 2 bases and J by 3 bases, with 12 bases between them. CDR1 and CDR2 from the germline V gene are MNHEY and SVGEGT. The CDR3 contains 15 residues. Here the CDR3 DNA reads TGTGCCAGCAGTTACCCCCAGCGGGTGACAGATACGCAGTATTTT. Translated, it gives CASSYPQRVTDTQYF.

This clonotype was found a few times. The V call is TRBV20-1, the J call TRBJ2-3; 9 bases line up with TRBD1. V was clipped by 5 bases and J by 5 bases; unmatched bases: 5. The CDR3 is 13 amino acids. CDR1 and CDR2 (germline): DFQATT, SNEGSKA (reference sequence). The chain's CDR3 is CSAPRTGEDTQYF. Here the CDR3 DNA reads TGCAGTGCTCCACGGACAGGGGAAGATACGCAGTATTTT.

This clonotype appeared many times. The chain links TRBV6-1 to TRBJ1-3, with TRBD1 as a possible D gene (6 bases). The CDR3 covers 16 residues. Germline assignment: CDR1 MNHNS and CDR2 SASEGT. V lost 5 bases, J lost 2 bases, and 16 bases lay in between. This CDR3 is CASSPRPGTTGNTIYF. CDR3 nucleotides: TGTGCCAGCAGTCCCCGACCCGGGACAACTGGAAACACCATATATTTT.

This clonotype occurred a few times. This chain connects TRBV5-6 to TRBJ2-6; no firm D call. With 0 bases removed from V and 5 bases from J, the gap between germline ends came to 6 bases. CDR1 is SGHDT, CDR2 YYEEEE, per germline. The CDR3 sequence is 14 residues long. CDR3 in DNA: TGTGCCAGCAGCTTGGGGGATCGGGCCAACGTCCTGACTTTC. Translated: CASSLGDRANVLTF.

This clonotype was observed a handful of times. The CDR3 region is CASSLRRVAGELFF. CDR3 bases: TGTGCCAGCAGCTTAAGACGGGTTGCTGGGGAGCTGTTTTTT. The J gene is TRBJ2-2, the V gene TRBV11-2; no reliable D call. Trimming took 2 bases from V and 8 from J, leaving 12 bases between them. CDR3 length: 14 residues. Germline V gives CDR1 SGHAT, CDR2 FQNNGV.

This clonotype was seen ten or more times. This chain links TRBV11-2 with TRBJ2-1, with 9 bases that match TRBD1. CDR1 and CDR2 from the germline V gene are SGHAT and FQNNGV. The CDR3 totals 14 residues. V gave up 5 bases and J gave up 6 bases; unmatched junction bases: 5. CDR3: CASSLGQGSNEQFF. DNA for the CDR3: TGTGCCAGCAGCCTGGGACAGGGAAGCAATGAGCAGTTCTTC.

This clonotype was seen only a few times. The chain employs TRBV11-2 and TRBJ2-7; D perhaps matches TRBD1 (6 bases). Trimming removed 4 bases at V and 5 bases at J, with 12 bases between. Looked up from germline, CDR1 is SGHAT and CDR2 is FQNNGV. This CDR3 spans 13 amino acids. The CDR3 loop is CASSWTVSDEQYF. CDR3 in DNA: TGTGCCAGCAGCTGGACAGTGTCCGACGAGCAGTACTTC. The full variable domain, with the rest looked up from reference TRBV11-2 and TRBJ2-7, is EAGVAQSPRYKIIEKRQSVAFWCNPISGHATLYWYQQILGQGPKLLIQFQNNGVVDDSQLPKDRFSAERLKGVDSTLKIQPAKLEDSAVYLCASSWTVSDEQYFGPGTRLTVT.

The genes are TRBV12-3 or TRBV12-4 and TRBJ1-4; D is unresolved. The CDR3 sequence is 14 residues long. V dropped 2 bases and J dropped 8 bases, with 12 bases sitting between them. CDR3 protein: CASSLFIPGEKLFF. CDR3 in DNA: TGTGCCAGCAGTTTATTCATCCCTGGGGAAAAACTGTTTTTT.

The gene calls are TRBV5-1 and TRBJ2-7; D gene ambiguous. The CDR3 sequence is 11 residues long. From germline, CDR1 is SGHRS and CDR2 YFSETQ. Trimming pared 1 base from V and 5 bases from J, leaving 4 bases between. The CDR3 nucleotides are TGCGCCAGCAGCTTGCTGGACGAGCAGTACTTC. Translated: CASSLLDEQYF.

This clonotype was seen more than once but under ten times. The gene calls are TRBV7-2 and TRBJ2-4; D is possibly TRBD1 (6 bases). Trimming removed 3 bases at V and 0 bases at J, with 12 bases between. CDR1 and CDR2 from the germline V gene are SGHTA and FQGNSA. This CDR3 spans 16 amino acids. CDR3 sequence reads: CASSFQGQLAKNIQYF. The CDR3 coding sequence is TGTGCCAGCAGCTTCCAGGGGCAACTAGCCAAAAACATTCAGTACTTC. The full variable domain, with the rest looked up from reference TRBV7-2 and TRBJ2-4, is GAGVSQSPSNKVTEKGKDVELRCDPISGHTALYWYRQSLGQGLEFLIYFQGNSAPDKSGLPSDRFSAERTGGSVSTLTIQRTQQEDSAVYLCASSFQGQLAKNIQYFGAGTRLSVL.

This clonotype was seen at least ten times. The chain recombines TRBV6-6 with TRBJ2-7; 7 bases are shared with TRBD1. V shed 6 bases and J 4 bases; nucleotides not matched to a gene: 6. This CDR3 contains 13 residues. From germline, CDR1 is MNHNY and CDR2 SVGAGI (reference sequence). For the CDR3, the DNA is TGTGCCAGCAGGCCCGGGACAGCTTACGAGCAGTACTTC. Translated: CASRPGTAYEQYF.

This clonotype was picked up a small number of times. This chain uses TRBV10-3 with TRBJ2-7; 8 bases are shared with TRBD2. This CDR3 is built from 14 residues. The germline gives CDR1 ENHRY, CDR2 SYGVKD. V was pared by 3 bases and J by 5 bases, with 6 bases of the junction left unmatched. The CDR3 loop is CAISDGREGNEQYF. The DNA of the CDR3 is TGTGCCATCAGTGACGGACGGGAGGGAAACGAGCAGTACTTC.

This clonotype was picked up many times. The CDR3 sequence is CASSSQNTGELFF. Here the CDR3 DNA reads TGCGCCAGCAGCTCACAAAACACCGGGGAGCTGTTTTTT. The chain links TRBV5-1 to TRBJ2-2; D not resolved. The V gene lost 3 bases and the J gene lost 2 bases, with 5 bases spanning the gap. The CDR3 runs 13 residues. CDR1 is SGHRS and CDR2 is YFSETQ in the germline V gene.

The gene calls are TRBV9 and TRBJ2-1; 9 nucleotides line up with TRBD2. J was trimmed by 4 bases and V by 2 bases; bases with no gene match: 7. The CDR3 sequence is 16 residues long. Germline CDR1 SGDLS, CDR2 YYNGEE. CDR3 sequence reads: CASSVGLAGNYNEQFF. CDR3 nucleotide sequence: TGTGCCAGCAGCGTGGGTCTAGCGGGGAATTACAATGAGCAGTTCTTC.

This clonotype was seen at least ten times. The chain couples TRBV6-5 to TRBJ2-7; no reliable D call. V was shortened by 0 bases and J by 6 bases, with 9 bases between the two germline ends. This CDR3 is built from 13 residues. The germline gives CDR1 MNHEY, CDR2 SVGAGI. CDR3 nucleotide sequence: TGTGCCAGCAGTTACTCGAGCGTCGGCGAGCAGTACTTC. This sequence encodes CASSYSSVGEQYF.

The gene calls are TRBV18 and TRBJ1-5; D uncertain. Trimming removed 6 bases from V and 6 bases from J, with 9 bases in between. Per the germline V gene, CDR1 is KGHSH and CDR2 is LQKENI. The CDR3 is 12 residues long. The DNA of the CDR3 is TGTGCCAGCTCGGATCAGTTTCAGCCCCAGCATTTT. Amino acids: CASSDQFQPQHF.